Listed below are T cell receptor beta chains from one sample, sequenced in a study of human T cells and chemical hapten exposure. From the RACE reads, TCRdb called clonotypes with MiXCR, one entry per CDR3 protein. The table shows 80,000 to 95,000 distinct CDR3 sequences, with approximately 11% occurring only once. The specimen was whole blood, collected in connection with sensitization to the hapten diphenylcyclopropenone (DPC). Receptors were obtained from a man between 40 and 49 years old with alopecia areata. Some clones in this sample may be carry-over from other donors' samples. Both conserved end residues are part of each CDR3. D genes are given only for firm matches. Clone sizes are given selectively: once, few, many, or a class where the clone is expanded.

>TRBJ2-1|TRBV20-1|few|.
CSASFSGRGDEQFF
TGCAGTGCTAGTTTTAGCGGTAGGGGCGATGAGCAGTTCTTC
>TRBJ1-1|TRBV6-5|few|TRBD1
CASSYSPGGRTEAFF
TGTGCCAGCAGTTACTCTCCAGGGGGAAGGACTGAAGCTTTCTTT
>TRBJ1-1|TRBV7-2|many|.
CASSFLGTEAFF
TGTGCCAGCAGCTTTCTGGGCACTGAAGCTTTCTTT
>TRBJ2-3|TRBV14|.|TRBD2
CASSQQAGVPDTQYF
TGTGCCAGCAGCCAACAAGCGGGAGTTCCAGATACGCAGTATTTT
>TRBJ2-5|TRBV7-9|few|.
CASSLAGFGETQYF
TGTGCCAGCAGCTTAGCTGGGTTCGGGGAGACCCAGTACTTC
>TRBJ1-1|TRBV6-2/TRBV6-3|few|TRBD1
CASRFRQGAINTEAFF
TGTGCCAGCAGATTCCGACAGGGCGCCATTAACACTGAAGCTTTCTTT
>TRBJ2-4|TRBV6-6|.|.
CASSYSMGNIQYF
TGTGCCAGCAGTTACTCTATGGGGAACATTCAGTACTTC
>TRBJ1-3|TRBV19|few|.
CASSGGNTIYF
TGTGCCAGTAGTGGGGGAAACACCATATATTTT
>TRBJ2-5|TRBV11-1|.|TRBD2
CASSVGGRAAETQYF
TGTGCCAGCAGCGTAGGAGGGAGGGCCGCAGAGACCCAGTACTTC
>TRBJ2-3|TRBV20-1|.|TRBD1
CSANRGWGLTDTQYF
TGCAGTGCTAACAGGGGGTGGGGCTTAACAGATACGCAGTATTTT
>TRBJ2-3|TRBV7-2|few|TRBD2
CASSAIPPGSGGDTQYF
TGTGCCAGCAGCGCAATACCACCGGGCAGCGGGGGAGATACGCAGTATTTT
>TRBJ2-3|TRBV12-5|few|.
CASGLYGAVTDTQYF
TGTGCTAGTGGTTTATATGGGGCCGTCACAGATACGCAGTATTTT
>TRBJ1-1|TRBV11-1|few|TRBD1
CASSSQGTNTEAFF
TGTGCCAGCAGCTCACAGGGGACGAACACTGAAGCTTTCTTT
>TRBJ2-6|TRBV29-1|few|.
CSVGGGTGANVLTF
TGCAGCGTTGGAGGGGGGACTGGGGCCAACGTCCTGACTTTC
>TRBJ2-7|TRBV12-3/TRBV12-4|few|TRBD1
CASSHRDRLSYEQYF
TGTGCCAGCAGCCACCGGGACAGGCTTTCCTACGAGCAGTACTTC
>TRBJ2-3|TRBV7-6|.|.
CASSYTGHLASDTQYF
TGTGCCAGCAGCTATACAGGGCACCTAGCCTCGGATACGCAGTATTTT
>TRBJ2-2|TRBV12-3/TRBV12-4|.|TRBD2
CASSLSGANTGELFF
TGTGCCAGCAGCCTTAGCGGGGCGAACACCGGGGAGCTGTTTTTT
>TRBJ2-7|TRBV28|.|TRBD2
CASTERGRGEQYF
TGTGCCAGCACCGAGCGGGGGCGGGGCGAGCAGTACTTC
>TRBJ2-1|TRBV7-2|few|TRBD2
CASVSGRTANNEQFF
TGTGCCAGCGTCTCCGGGAGGACGGCCAACAATGAGCAGTTCTTC
>TRBJ2-3|TRBV10-3|.|TRBD2
CAISIGGSVTDTQYF
TGTGCCATCAGTATCGGCGGGAGCGTCACCGATACGCAGTATTTT